The rows below give T cell receptor beta chains drawn from one sample of a study of OX40 agonist ivuxolimab in advanced cancers. The method was immunoSEQ multiplex PCR; TCRdb's version includes in-frame clones alone and lacks a portion of them. The data show over 50,000 clones, about 88% seen once. The material was CD4+ or CD8+ T cells sorted from blood, obtained in a trial of the OX40 agonist ivuxolimab. The receptors originated from an adult with an advanced solid tumor such as melanoma, head and neck, liver or kidney cancer. The CDR3 runs from the conserved cysteine through the conserved F or W. Where a row states a size, it is once, few, many or the class of an expanded clone; other rows omit it.

V gene,J gene,clone size,CDR3 protein
TRBV15,TRBJ2-5,NA,CATSRDQRAETQYF
TRBV5-1,TRBJ1-3,NA,CASSLPDSGNTIYF
TRBV5-4,TRBJ2-7,NA,CASTARGGTAYEQYF
TRBV28,TRBJ1-2,once,CASSLSEGGYTF
TRBV7-9,TRBJ2-5,NA,CASSSRRTLRQETQYF
TRBV11-2,TRBJ2-7,once,CASSLGRLAGGYEQYF
TRBV23-1,TRBJ1-6,NA,CASSPYNKRQGGSPLHF
TRBV30,TRBJ1-4,NA,CAWGAGKLFF
TRBV5-4,TRBJ1-1,NA,CASSSTRDRGWGTEAFF
TRBV10-2,TRBJ2-3,NA,CASVGLSTDTQYF
TRBV6-6,TRBJ2-5,NA,CASSPGTGETQYF
TRBV5-6,TRBJ2-7,NA,CASSSRDRAVHEQYF
TRBV27,TRBJ1-5,NA,CASSLRDGQPQHF
TRBV18,TRBJ1-5,NA,CASSPPGYSNQPQHF
TRBV28,TRBJ2-3,NA,CASSSQVPDTQYF
TRBV6-1,TRBJ1-2,NA,CASSEGRGGYTF
TRBV19,TRBJ2-7,NA,CASSITGSSYEQYF